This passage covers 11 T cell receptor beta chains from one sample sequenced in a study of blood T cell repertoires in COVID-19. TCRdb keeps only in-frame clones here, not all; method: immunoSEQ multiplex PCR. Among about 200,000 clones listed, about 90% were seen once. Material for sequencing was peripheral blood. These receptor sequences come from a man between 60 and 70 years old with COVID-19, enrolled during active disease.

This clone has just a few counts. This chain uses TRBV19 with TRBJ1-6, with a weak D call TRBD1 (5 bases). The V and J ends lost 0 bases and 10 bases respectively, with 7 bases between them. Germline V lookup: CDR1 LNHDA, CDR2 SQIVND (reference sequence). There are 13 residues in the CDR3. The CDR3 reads CASSIEGLSPLHF. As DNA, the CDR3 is TGTGCCAGTAGTATAGAGGGGCTGTCACCCCTCCACTTT.

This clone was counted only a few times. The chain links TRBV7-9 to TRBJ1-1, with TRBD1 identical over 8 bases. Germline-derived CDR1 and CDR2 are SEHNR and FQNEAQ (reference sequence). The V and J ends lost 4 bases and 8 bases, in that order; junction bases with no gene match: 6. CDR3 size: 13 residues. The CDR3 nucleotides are TGTGCCAGCAGCTCCAGGGGGCCTAAAGAAGCTTTCTTT. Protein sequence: CASSSRGPKEAFF.

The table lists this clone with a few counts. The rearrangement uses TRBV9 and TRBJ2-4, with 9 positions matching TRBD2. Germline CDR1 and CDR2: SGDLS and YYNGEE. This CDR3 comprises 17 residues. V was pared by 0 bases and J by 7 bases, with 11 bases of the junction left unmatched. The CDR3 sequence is CASSVGRREGPGNIQYF. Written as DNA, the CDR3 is TGTGCCAGCAGCGTAGGCCGGCGGGAGGGCCCTGGCAACATTCAGTACTTC.

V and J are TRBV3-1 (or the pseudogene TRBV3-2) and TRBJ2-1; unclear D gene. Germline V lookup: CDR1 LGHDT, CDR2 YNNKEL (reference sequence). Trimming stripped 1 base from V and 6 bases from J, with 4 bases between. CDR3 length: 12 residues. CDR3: CASSQGGNEQFF. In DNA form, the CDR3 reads TGTGCCAGCAGCCAAGGCGGCAATGAGCAGTTCTTC.

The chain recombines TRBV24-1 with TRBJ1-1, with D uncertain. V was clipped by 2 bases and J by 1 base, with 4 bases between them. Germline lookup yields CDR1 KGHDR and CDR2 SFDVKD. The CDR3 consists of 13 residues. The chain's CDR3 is CATSDSGNTEAFF. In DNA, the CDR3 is TGTGCCACCAGTGATTCCGGGAACACTGAAGCTTTCTTT.

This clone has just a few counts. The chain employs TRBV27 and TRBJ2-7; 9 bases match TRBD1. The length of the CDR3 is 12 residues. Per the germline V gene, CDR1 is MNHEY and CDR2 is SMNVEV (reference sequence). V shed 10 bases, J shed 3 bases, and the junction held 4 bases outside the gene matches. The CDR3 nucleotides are TGTGCCACCCAGGGACAGGGCTACGAGCAGTACTTC. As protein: CATQGQGYEQYF.

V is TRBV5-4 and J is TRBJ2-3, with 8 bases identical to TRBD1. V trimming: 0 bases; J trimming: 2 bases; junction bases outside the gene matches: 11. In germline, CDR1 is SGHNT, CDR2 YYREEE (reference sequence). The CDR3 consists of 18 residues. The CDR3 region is CASSLGAFGQGSTDTQYF. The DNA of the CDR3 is TGTGCCAGCAGCTTGGGGGCCTTCGGACAGGGTTCCACAGATACGCAGTATTTT.

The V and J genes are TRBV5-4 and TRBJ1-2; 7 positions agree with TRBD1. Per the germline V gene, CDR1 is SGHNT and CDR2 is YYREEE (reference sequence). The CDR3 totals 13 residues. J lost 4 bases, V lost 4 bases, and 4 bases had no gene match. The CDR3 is CASSPGQVYGYTF. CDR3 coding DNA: TGTGCCAGCAGCCCTGGACAGGTCTATGGCTACACCTTC.

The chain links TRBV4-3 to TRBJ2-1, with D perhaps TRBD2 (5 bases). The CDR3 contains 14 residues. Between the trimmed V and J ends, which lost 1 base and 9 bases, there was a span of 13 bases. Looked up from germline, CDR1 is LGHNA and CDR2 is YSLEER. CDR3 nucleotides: TGCGCCAGCAGCCAAGCGGAGCGGTCGAGTGAGCAGTTCTTC. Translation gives CASSQAERSSEQFF.

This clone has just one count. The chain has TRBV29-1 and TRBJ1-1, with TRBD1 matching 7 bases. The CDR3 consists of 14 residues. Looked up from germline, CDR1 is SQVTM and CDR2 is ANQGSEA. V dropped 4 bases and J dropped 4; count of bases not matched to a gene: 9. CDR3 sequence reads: CSVGLSTGTTEAFF. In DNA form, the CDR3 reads TGCAGCGTTGGTCTATCGACAGGGACCACTGAAGCTTTCTTT.

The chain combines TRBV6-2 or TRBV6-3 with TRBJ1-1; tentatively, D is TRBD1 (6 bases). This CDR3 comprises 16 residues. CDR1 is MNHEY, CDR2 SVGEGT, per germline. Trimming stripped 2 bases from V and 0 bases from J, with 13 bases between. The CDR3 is CASSYGFRGLNTEAFF. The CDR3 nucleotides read TGTGCCAGCAGTTACGGTTTCAGGGGCCTGAACACTGAAGCTTTCTTT.